These 15 T cell receptor beta chains came from one sample sequenced in a study of beta chain features in type 1 diabetes. Findings and caveats of the study: Moderate yet significant TCRB CDR3 shortening was seen in Type 1 diabetes patients in all four CD4+ subsets.

No antigen has been assigned to these receptors. Expressed TCRB transcripts were sequenced because the isolated RNA had all been reverse transcribed beforehand. Assay: immunoSEQ multiplex PCR; the TCRdb copy retains only in-frame clones and omits some. This table holds just under 150,000 clones, about 13% found once. Sequences were obtained from central memory CD4+ T cells from blood. Receptors were obtained from a man aged 18 to 35 with type 1 diabetes.

The chain combines TRBV9 with TRBJ1-4; TRBD1 matches at 11 bases. The junction had 2 bases not matched to a gene; V was cut back by 1 base and J by 6 bases. The CDR3 covers 15 residues. In germline, CDR1 is SGDLS, CDR2 YYNGEE. CDR3 nucleotide sequence: TGTGCCAGCAGCGTAAGGACAGGGGGCGATGAAAAACTGTTTTTT. Translating it yields CASSVRTGGDEKLFF.

There are a few counts of this clone. The chain carries TRBV7-9 and TRBJ1-2; 8 bases map to TRBD1. The germline CDR1 and CDR2 sequences are SEHNR and FQNEAQ (reference sequence). V lost 4 bases to trimming and J lost 0 bases; unmatched junction nucleotides: 1. The CDR3 contains 14 residues. CDR3 amino acids: CASSWTGTNYGYTF. Here the CDR3 DNA reads TGTGCCAGCAGCTGGACAGGGACTAACTATGGCTACACCTTC.

In this sample, this clone turned up a few times. CDR3: CASSPPFRQGLSLEQYF. The DNA for the CDR3 is TGTGCCAGCAGTCCGCCTTTCCGGCAGGGTTTGTCCCTCGAGCAGTACTTC. V is TRBV27 and J is TRBJ2-7; D possibly corresponds to TRBD1 (5 bases). V was pared by 5 bases and J by 6 bases, with 26 bases between. This CDR3 contains 17 residues. Per germline, CDR1 MNHEY and CDR2 SMNVEV (reference sequence).

This clone was picked up a small number of times. The chain couples TRBV10-3 to TRBJ2-7, with TRBD2 matching 11 bases. This CDR3 is built from 17 residues. V lost 5 bases and J lost 3; bases outside the gene matches: 12. Per the germline V gene, CDR1 is ENHRY and CDR2 is SYGVKD. The CDR3 DNA follows: TGTGCCATCAGTTTTCCCGTGGCTAGCGGGGGGAACTACGAGCAGTACTTC. Translating it yields CAISFPVASGGNYEQYF.

The V gene is TRBV25-1, the J gene TRBJ1-2; D is ambiguous. CDR3 size: 16 residues. The V gene lost 3 bases and the J gene lost 6 bases, with 20 bases spanning the gap. Germline V gives CDR1 MGHDK, CDR2 SYGVNS. CDR3 loop: CASSDTTGRFSDGYTF. The CDR3 coding sequence is TGTGCCAGCAGTGATACAACCGGGAGATTCTCGGATGGCTACACCTTC.

The rearrangement links TRBV7-2 to TRBJ2-1; D perhaps matches TRBD1 (7 bases). The ends were cut back, 4 bases at V and 3 bases at J, with 10 bases in the middle. The CDR3 has 14 residues. The germline gives CDR1 SGHTA, CDR2 FQGNSA. The CDR3, as DNA: TGTGCCAGCAGCTCCAGGGGGGTCTACAATGAGCAGTTCTTC. This gives the protein CASSSRGVYNEQFF.

This chain joins TRBV6-6 and TRBJ2-3, with D maybe TRBD1 (5 bases). Germline CDR1 reads MNHNY; CDR2 reads SVGAGI (reference sequence). Trimming shortened V by 3 bases and J by 1 base, and 14 bases separated the two germline ends. This CDR3 has 16 residues. CDR3 bases: TGTGCCAGCAGTTATAATAGGGGTGGGGGCACAGATACGCAGTATTTT. Its protein is CASSYNRGGGTDTQYF.

This clone was picked up many times. This same CDR3 is encoded by further DNA sequences in the sample. This rearrangement joins TRBV7-9 to TRBJ1-1; D is ambiguous. V was trimmed by 3 bases and J by 3 bases, leaving 5 bases between them. CDR1 SEHNR and CDR2 FQNEAQ come from the germline V gene (reference sequence). The CDR3 has 12 amino acids. CDR3 amino acids: CASSLFDTEAFF. In nucleotides, the CDR3 is TGTGCCAGCAGCTTGTTCGACACTGAAGCTTTCTTT. Filled out from reference TRBV7-9 and TRBJ1-1, the complete variable domain reads DTGVSQNPRHKITKRGQNVTFRCDPISEHNRLYWYRQTLGQGPEFLTYFQNEAQLEKSRLLSDRFSAERPKGSFSTLEIQRTEQGDSAMYLCASSLFDTEAFFGQGTRLTVV.

This clone was recorded at least ten times. The chain is built from TRBV18 and TRBJ2-2; no clear D gene. The CDR3 loop spans 12 amino acids. Germline-derived CDR1 and CDR2 are KGHSH and LQKENI. V shed 4 bases and J shed 5 bases, with 5 bases lying between them. This CDR3 reads CASSQTTGELFF. The CDR3 DNA is TGTGCCAGCTCACAAACAACCGGGGAGCTGTTTTTT.

This clone was seen ten or more times. Other DNA sequences within the sample encode an identical CDR3. The V and J genes are TRBV7-2 and TRBJ1-4; no clear D. The V end lost 1 base, the J end lost 8 bases, and 5 bases lay between the germline ends. The CDR3 is 12 residues long. Germline V lookup: CDR1 SGHTA, CDR2 FQGNSA. DNA for the CDR3: TGTGCCAGCAGCTTAGAACGGGAAAAACTGTTTTTT. Protein sequence: CASSLEREKLFF.

This clone was picked up a small number of times. This may be a read error, as it is one base from a much larger clone. V usage is TRBV28 and J usage is TRBJ2-3; the match to TRBD2 covers 11 bases. Germline values: CDR1 MDHEN, CDR2 SYDVKM. V was pared by 8 bases and J by 2 bases, with 3 bases of the junction left unmatched. The length of the CDR3 is 14 residues. The CDR3 DNA sequence: TGTGCCAGCCTAGCGGGGGGCGCCACAGATACGCAGTATTTT. The encoded protein is CASLAGGATDTQYF.

This clone was seen a few times. This sequence joins TRBV23-1 and TRBJ2-5, with 10 bases matching TRBD1. TRBV23-1 belongs to the ORF category, with a function that is uncertain. Trimming removed 3 bases from V and 5 bases from J; junction bases left unmatched: 15. The length of the CDR3 is 18 residues. This CDR3 reads CASSHQSPRDRGGETQYF. Written as DNA, the CDR3 is TGCGCCAGCAGTCACCAATCTCCCCGGGACAGGGGTGGGGAGACCCAGTACTTC.

The rearrangement uses TRBV2 and TRBJ1-6, with D unclear. The CDR3 has 15 residues. Germline values: CDR1 SNHLY, CDR2 FYNNEI. V was trimmed by 7 bases and J by 0 bases, leaving 10 bases between them. CDR3: CASMASGSYNSPLHF. In nucleotides, the CDR3 is TGTGCCAGCATGGCTAGTGGCTCCTATAATTCACCCCTCCACTTT.

The chain joins TRBV27 to TRBJ2-3; TRBD1 agrees at 9 bases. The trim removed 2 bases at V and 0 bases at J, leaving 3 bases unmatched. CDR1 is MNHEY, CDR2 SMNVEV, per germline (reference sequence). This CDR3 spans 16 amino acids. The CDR3 region is CASSLLGQGSTDTQYF. The CDR3 DNA follows: TGTGCCAGCAGTTTACTTGGACAGGGGAGCACAGATACGCAGTATTTT.

To note about this clone: At one of its ends the junction is not consistent with the germline gene, which may arise from a read error. V and J are TRBV29-1 and TRBJ2-7, with 7 bases that match TRBD2. The CDR3 loop spans 15 amino acids. Germline V gene lookup returns CDR1 SQVTM and CDR2 ANQGSEA. CDR3 sequence reads: CSGEAPGGSSYEQYF. The CDR3 nucleotides read TGCAGCGGTGAAGCTCCGGGGGGTTCCTCCTACGAGCAGTACTTC.